Shown below are 2 T cell receptor beta chains from a single sample sequenced in a study of blood T cell repertoires in COVID-19. The table came from immunoSEQ multiplex PCR; TCRdb's copy has only in-frame clones and leaves some out. The sample yields fewer than 250,000 clones, around four fifths seen once. Input material: peripheral blood. These receptors originate from a man aged 25-45 years with active or convalescent COVID-19.

This sequence joins TRBV19 and TRBJ2-3; 8 positions agree with TRBD2. CDR3 size: 15 residues. The V segment lost 1 base and the J segment 5 bases; nucleotides outside the gene matches: 5. Per the germline V gene, CDR1 is LNHDA and CDR2 is SQIVND (reference sequence). CDR3 DNA sequence: TGTGCCAGTAGTATAGCGGGGGGGCGGTTAGATACGCAGTATTTT. Protein: CASSIAGGRLDTQYF.

The CDR3 DNA follows: TGCGCCAGCAGCCAGACAGGGGTTTATGGCTACACCTTC. Protein product: CASSQTGVYGYTF. J is TRBJ1-2 and V is TRBV4-3; 8 bases line up with TRBD1. V trimming: 3 bases; J trimming: 5 bases; junction bases outside the gene matches: 2. The germline gives CDR1 LGHNA, CDR2 YSLEER. The CDR3 has 13 amino acids.